The 15 T cell receptor beta chains listed next were all sequenced from one sample in a study of CD8+ T cells in alopecia areata. It was cDNA, reverse transcribed from extracted RNA, that served as the sequencing template. Using immunoSEQ multiplex PCR, the repertoire was profiled, and TCRdb retains in-frame clones only, with some absent. Among about 140,000 clones, about four fifths were seen once, and the ten largest hold just under 25%. The treatment: oral pan-JAK inhibitor, 5-10 mg twice daily. Source: CD8+ T cells sorted from blood, taken at week 4, from a patient treated with tofacitinib. The receptors were gathered from a human donor with alopecia areata.

This clone was found once. The CDR3 sequence is CASRTGQEDTEAFF. The CDR3 nucleotides read TGCGCCAGCAGAACGGGACAGGAAGACACTGAAGCTTTCTTT. The chain uses TRBV5-1 and TRBJ1-1; 8 bases agree with TRBD1. Trimming removed 5 bases from V and 3 bases from J; junction bases left unmatched: 6. The CDR3 has 14 amino acids. The V gene's germline CDR1 is SGHRS and CDR2 YFSETQ.

The J gene is TRBJ2-4, the V gene TRBV9; the match to TRBD2 covers 8 bases. Germline V CDR1 and CDR2: SGDLS, YYNGEE. This CDR3 has 17 residues. V lost 3 bases and J lost 0; bases outside the gene matches: 8. CDR3 loop: CASSADTSGPAKNIQYF. The CDR3 DNA reads TGTGCCAGCAGCGCGGACACTAGCGGACCAGCCAAAAACATTCAGTACTTC.

The rearrangement uses TRBV2 and TRBJ2-3; 14 bases are a match to TRBD2. The CDR3 length is 17 residues. The V gene end was trimmed by 3 bases and the J gene end by 5 bases; junction bases not matched to a gene: 7. Per the germline V gene, CDR1 is SNHLY and CDR2 is FYNNEI. CDR3 DNA: TGTGCCAGCAGTGAGCCGACTAGCGGGGGGGCCGAAGATACGCAGTATTTT. This sequence encodes CASSEPTSGGAEDTQYF.

V and J are TRBV4-3 and TRBJ2-7; the D gene is possibly TRBD1 (5 bases). CDR1 and CDR2 from the germline V gene are LGHNA and YSLEER. V shed 0 bases and J shed 2 bases, with 11 bases lying between them. The CDR3 runs 15 residues. CDR3 in amino acids: CASSQDKARAYEQYF. In DNA, the CDR3 is TGCGCCAGCAGCCAAGATAAGGCCAGGGCCTACGAGCAGTACTTC.

This chain joins TRBV7-2 and TRBJ1-5, with TRBD1 as a possible D gene (6 bases). The CDR3 is 15 amino acids. With 1 base removed from V and 5 bases from J, the gap between germline ends came to 12 bases. Germline V gives CDR1 SGHTA, CDR2 FQGNSA. CDR3 nucleotide sequence: TGTGCCAGCAGCTTAGAGGGGGGGTCCCATCAGCCCCAGCATTTT. This codes for CASSLEGGSHQPQHF.

The chain joins TRBV27 to TRBJ2-7; D not certain. The CDR3 covers 16 residues. Trimming cost V 1 base and J 2 bases, with 15 bases left between them. CDR1 is MNHEY, CDR2 SMNVEV, per germline (reference sequence). DNA of the CDR3: TGTGCCAGCAGTTTATGGGGTAGTCGGTTTACCTACGAGCAGTACTTC. This encodes CASSLWGSRFTYEQYF.

V is TRBV27 and J is TRBJ2-1, with 9 positions matching TRBD2. Germline V gives CDR1 MNHEY, CDR2 SMNVEV (reference sequence). Losses at the gene ends were 2 bases for V and 6 bases for J; bases not matched to a gene: 5. CDR3 length: 15 amino acids. The CDR3 DNA sequence: TGTGCCAGCAGTTTAGCGGGGGGGCCAGGCAATGAGCAGTTCTTC. Translating gives CASSLAGGPGNEQFF.

The chain joins TRBV25-1 to TRBJ2-1; 8 nucleotides align to TRBD1. V was pared by 2 bases and J by 9 bases, with 12 bases of the junction left unmatched. This CDR3 is built from 16 residues. Looked up from germline, CDR1 is MGHDK and CDR2 is SYGVNS. The DNA for the CDR3 is TGTGCCAGCAGTGAACTAGGGGCAGGGGGCAGGATTGAGCAGTTCTTC. Protein product: CASSELGAGGRIEQFF.

This chain connects TRBV29-1 to TRBJ2-3, with 14 bases matching TRBD2. V was pared by 7 bases and J by 2 bases, with 5 bases of the junction left unmatched. This CDR3 is 15 amino acids long. Germline-derived CDR1 and CDR2 are SQVTM and ANQGSEA. This CDR3 is CSARTSGGNTDTQYF. The CDR3 region has the DNA TGCAGCGCTAGGACTAGCGGGGGGAACACAGATACGCAGTATTTT.

The sample holds one count of this clone. The J gene is TRBJ2-5, the V gene TRBV29-1; D may be TRBD2 (5 bases). Germline CDR1 reads SQVTM; CDR2 reads ANQGSEA. V lost 2 bases, J lost 5 bases, and 12 bases lay in between. The CDR3 length is 13 residues. In DNA, the CDR3 is TGCAGCGTTGAAATGGCGGGCCCCGAGACCCAGTACTTC. It translates to CSVEMAGPETQYF.

This chain joins TRBV6-5 and TRBJ2-1; D not resolved. CDR1 is MNHEY and CDR2 is SVGAGI in the germline V gene. Deletions cut 0 bases from V and 8 bases from J, with 8 bases between. This CDR3 is built from 13 residues. In nucleotides, the CDR3 is TGTGCCAGCAGTTACTCGATGGGGTATGAGCAGTTCTTC. This gives the protein CASSYSMGYEQFF.

The CDR3 DNA follows: TGTGCCAGCCGGGACAGGGACTATGGCTACACCTTC. Translated: CASRDRDYGYTF. The chain joins TRBV6-6 to TRBJ1-2; 9 positions match TRBD1. CDR1 is MNHNY and CDR2 is SVGAGI in the germline V gene (reference sequence). The CDR3 contains 12 residues. V dropped 8 bases and J dropped 3; count of bases not matched to a gene: 1.

This chain joins TRBV4-3 and TRBJ2-1; no firm D call. The CDR3 spans 12 residues. Germline CDR1 reads LGHNA; CDR2 reads YSLEER. Trimming removed 3 bases at V and 8 bases at J, with 8 bases between. The CDR3 here is CASSQRNDEQFF. For the CDR3, the DNA is TGCGCCAGCAGCCAGAGGAACGATGAGCAGTTCTTC.

The chain has TRBV4-3 and TRBJ2-1; 8 bases map to TRBD1. CDR3 length equals 16 residues. Germline loops: CDR1 LGHNA, CDR2 YSLEER. The V gene end was trimmed by 3 bases and the J gene end by 3 bases; junction bases not matched to a gene: 7. This CDR3 reads CASSQGQATFYNEQFF. DNA of the CDR3: TGCGCCAGCAGCCAGGGACAGGCGACGTTCTACAATGAGCAGTTCTTC.

In this sample, this clone turned up a few times. The sample holds other DNA sequences that translate to the same CDR3. V usage is TRBV6-4 and J usage is TRBJ2-3; TRBD2 matches at 10 bases. Unmatched junction bases numbered 3, after V lost 0 bases and J lost 6 bases. This CDR3 region has 15 residues. The germline CDR1 and CDR2 sequences are MRHNA and SNTAGT. This CDR3 reads CASSDSSGGADTQYF. The DNA for the CDR3 is TGTGCCAGCAGTGACTCCAGCGGGGGGGCCGATACGCAGTATTTT.